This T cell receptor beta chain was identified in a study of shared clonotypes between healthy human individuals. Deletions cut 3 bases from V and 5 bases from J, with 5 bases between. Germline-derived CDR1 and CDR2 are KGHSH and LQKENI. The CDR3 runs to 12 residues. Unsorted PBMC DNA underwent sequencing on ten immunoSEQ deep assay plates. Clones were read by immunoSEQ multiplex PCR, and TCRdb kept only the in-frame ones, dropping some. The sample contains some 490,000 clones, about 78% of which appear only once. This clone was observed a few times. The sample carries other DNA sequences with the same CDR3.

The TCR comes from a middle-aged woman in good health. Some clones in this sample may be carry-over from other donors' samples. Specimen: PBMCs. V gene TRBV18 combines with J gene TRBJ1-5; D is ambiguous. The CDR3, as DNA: TGTGCCAGCTCACCCGGGGATCAGCCCCAGCATTTT. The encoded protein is CASSPGDQPQHF.